This entry concerns a single T cell receptor beta chain. CDR3 length: 18 residues. V shed 2 bases and J shed 4 bases, with 20 bases lying between them. From germline, CDR1 is SGHVS and CDR2 FNYEAQ. The source of the sample is a study of regulatory T cells in long-lasting Graves disease. Documented time point: persistent/refractory GD, antithyroid drugs over 5 years with positive TRAb. Scientists built the TCR library using RNA that was extracted from PBMCs. For TCR beta, libraries came from iRepertoire HTBI primers and Arm-PCR of CDR3 regions. TCRdb reprocessed the multiplex PCR reads with MiXCR, giving one entry per CDR3 protein. The sample lists a few hundred thousand distinct CDR3 sequences, roughly a quarter occurring once.

This TCR came from a female donor with Graves disease. The chain carries TRBV7-6 and TRBJ2-2; no definite D call. The sample consisted of peripheral blood mononuclear cells (PBMCs), taken when the disease was refractory, from a patient treated with antithyroid drugs. Here the CDR3 DNA reads TGTGCCAGCAGCTTATACTCGACGAAAAGCGACTCCACCGGGGAGCTGTTTTTT. Amino acid sequence: CASSLYSTKSDSTGELFF.